The clone carrying this TCR beta chain was picked up a small number of times. What it binds is not known. Amplification of TCR beta CDR3 regions was performed using RNA transcripts as template. The HTBI primer set served for first-round RT-PCR of the TCR CDR3. TCRdb passed the multiplex PCR reads through MiXCR, listing each CDR3 protein once. The sample shows about 560,000 distinct CDR3 sequences, 16% of them seen only once. This record comes from a study of T cells in Graves' hyperthyroidism and ophthalmopathy. Study-level information: Peripheral blood was obtained at initial diagnosis, preceding any treatment.

CDR3 size: 13 residues. J was trimmed by 5 bases and V by 6 bases; bases with no gene match: 2. CDR1 is LGHDT, CDR2 YNNKEL, per germline (reference sequence). Whole-study findings and limits: In simple terms, a model built on 13 V-J features told ophthalmopathy apart from stable hyperthyroidism.

J is TRBJ2-2 and V is TRBV3-1, with TRBD2 matching 8 bases. Source material: blood. The receptor comes from a woman younger than 30 with Graves' hyperthyroidism. The CDR3 nucleotides read TGTGCCAGCAGTAGCGGGGAGACCGGGGAGCTGTTTTTT. Residues: CASSSGETGELFF.